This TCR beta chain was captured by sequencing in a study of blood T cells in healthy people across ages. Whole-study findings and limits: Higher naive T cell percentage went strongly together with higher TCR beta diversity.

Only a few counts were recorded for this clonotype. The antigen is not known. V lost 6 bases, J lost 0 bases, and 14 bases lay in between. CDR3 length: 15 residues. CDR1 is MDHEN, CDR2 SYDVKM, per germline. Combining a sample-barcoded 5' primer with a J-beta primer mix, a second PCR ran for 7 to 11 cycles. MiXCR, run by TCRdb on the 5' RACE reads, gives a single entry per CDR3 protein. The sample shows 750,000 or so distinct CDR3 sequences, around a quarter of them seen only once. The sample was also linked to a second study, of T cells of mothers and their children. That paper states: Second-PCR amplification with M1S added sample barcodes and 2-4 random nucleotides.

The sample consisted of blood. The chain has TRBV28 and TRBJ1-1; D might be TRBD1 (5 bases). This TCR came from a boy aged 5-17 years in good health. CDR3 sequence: CASRGGVGMNTEAFF. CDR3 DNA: TGTGCCAGCAGGGGAGGGGTCGGAATGAACACTGAAGCTTTCTTT.